This paragraph reports one T cell receptor (beta chain). This sample stems from a study of T cell clonotyping in hematopoietic cell transplantation. At the level of the study: Recipients' pretransplant samples followed cytoreduction.

The table came from immunoSEQ multiplex PCR; TCRdb's copy has only in-frame clones and leaves some out. The sample has about 69,000 clones; about 95% are singletons. Time point given: recipient sample about 28 days before transplant, after cytoreduction. Recipient blood drawn about 28 days pretransplant and days 30, 100, 180 after. The source is a woman between 45 and 60 years old with acute myeloid leukemia. Some clones in this sample may be carry-over from other donors' samples. The sample consisted of peripheral blood mononuclear cells, taken before stem cell transplant.

CDR3 DNA sequence: TGTGCCAGCAGCTTAACAGCCCAACTGAACACCGGGGAGCTGTTTTTT. Translating it yields CASSLTAQLNTGELFF. The V call is TRBV7-2, the J call TRBJ2-2; no reliable D call. V gave up 2 bases and J gave up 1 base, with 11 bases separating them. From germline, CDR1 is SGHTA and CDR2 FQGNSA. CDR3 length: 16 amino acids.